This T cell receptor beta chain appears in the sequencing data of a study of cytomegalovirus exposure and HLA in healthy donors. As for the study in general: From approximately 170 million T cells, an earlier analysis saw under 140 million unique TCR beta sequences.

PCR amplification relied on 60 Vbeta primers (plus 13 Jbeta primers). Some clones are missing from TCRdb's copy, which holds only in-frame ones; the method was immunoSEQ multiplex PCR. This table has about 110,000 clones, around three quarters appearing once. V shed 4 bases, J shed 4 bases, and the junction held 5 bases outside the gene matches. The CDR3 length is 15 residues. Germline loops: CDR1 MGHRA, CDR2 YSYEKL. This chain connects TRBV4-1 to TRBJ1-1; TRBD1 agrees at 11 bases. The sequence derives from a woman in her 50s in good health and CMV-seropositive. Sample: PBMCs. CDR3 nucleotide sequence: TGCGCCAGCAGCCCAGGACAGGGGGCGCGCACTGAAGCTTTCTTT. It specifies CASSPGQGARTEAFF.